The clone carrying this TCR beta chain appeared a few times. Its specificity is unknown. This sample is part of a study of T-cell memory formation after mild COVID-19. Overall study context: There were largely donor-specific TCR clusters.

Study results and limitations: Later expanders leaned CD4+, whereas clones that contracted between day 15 and 85 were balanced CD4/CD8.

The CDR3 has 14 residues. CDR1 DFQATT and CDR2 SNEGSKA come from the germline V gene (reference sequence). Trimming cost V 2 bases and J 2 bases; bases outside gene matches: 4. Using constant-segment primers, 5'RACE produced TCR alpha and TCR beta cDNA libraries carrying sample barcodes and UMIs. TCRdb redid the calling of the 5' RACE reads with MiXCR, one entry per CDR3 protein. The data show 200,000 to 250,000 distinct CDR3 sequences, over 9.5% seen once. Sequenced material: PBMCs or a T cell subset sorted from them (not recorded which). The sequence was collected from a man aged 18 to 35 who had mild COVID-19 (a few samples of this study predate the infection). Cell type and time point are not known. The V and J genes are TRBV20-1 and TRBJ2-3; the match to TRBD2 covers 7 bases. The CDR3 loop reads CSARKAGLTDTQYF. The CDR3 nucleotides are TGCAGTGCTAGAAAAGCGGGGCTCACAGATACGCAGTATTTT.